Detailed here is one T cell receptor beta chain. Its target is unknown. V trimming: 1 base; J trimming: 8 bases; junction bases outside the gene matches: 13. The CDR3 is 17 residues long. Germline V lookup: CDR1 LGHDT, CDR2 YNNKEL (reference sequence). The data originate from a study of identical twins. A universal primer binding site was introduced by template switching. The final cDNA contained unique molecular identifiers. TCRdb analysed the 5' RACE reads with MiXCR anew, one entry per CDR3 protein. This sample yields 1,800,000 or so distinct CDR3 sequences, of which 32% are seen a single time; about 0.25% belongs to the top ten. General observations from the study: Within cord blood, abundant beta clonotypes carried fewer insertions, but memory repertoires showed no such trend. Some out-of-frame alpha sequences were shared by twins, and these showed excess low generation probability.

The clonotype was recovered from a newborn girl in good health. Sequencing used cord blood. This chain uses TRBV3-1 with TRBJ1-2; 10 nucleotides align to TRBD1. The CDR3 nucleotides read TGTGCCAGCAGCCAAGCCCCGGGACAGGGGATTGGGTACGGCTACACCTTC. Its protein product is CASSQAPGQGIGYGYTF.